This TCR beta chain is drawn from a study of vaccination and CD4 T cells after COVID-19. Turning to the study itself: All convalescent patients were nasal swab PCR positive for SARS-CoV-2; roughly ten had mild and one severe disease. Post-COVID specimens were obtained a median 101 days after diagnosis (range 35 to 161).

Whole-study results and caveats: A nonsignificant median increase from about 20 to 38 SARS-CoV-2-reactive clonotypes was observed.

Described treatment: roughly 10-day PBMC culture with coronavirus spike peptide pools or control peptides (ViraFEST assay). Of note for this clonotype: What it recognizes is unknown.

Cultured CD4+ T cell DNA was sequenced using the Oncomine TCR Beta short-read assay. Genomic DNA was isolated from CD4+ T cells that had been cultured. MiXCR, applied by TCRdb to the PCR reads, yields one record per CDR3 protein. Of around 20,000 distinct CDR3 sequences listed, about 50% were seen once; the top ten hold less than 15%. This sequence was found in a human donor with COVID-19. The sequenced material came from cultured CD4+ T cells from blood.

CDR3 protein: CASGLGQGAADTQYF. The CDR3, as DNA: TGTGCTAGTGGTTTGGGCCAGGGGGCCGCAGATACGCAGTATTTT. The chain combines TRBV12-5 with TRBJ2-3; 8 bases are shared with TRBD1. The V segment lost 1 base and the J segment 4 bases; nucleotides outside the gene matches: 4. Germline V gene lookup returns CDR1 LGHNT and CDR2 FRNRAP. The CDR3 loop spans 15 amino acids. The full variable domain, in which reference TRBV12-5 and TRBJ2-3 provide the parts outside the CDR3, is DARVTQTPRHKVTEMGQEVTMRCQPILGHNTVFWYRQTMMQGLELLAYFRNRAPLDDSGMPKDRFSAEMPDATLATLKIQPSEPRDSAVYFCASGLGQGAADTQYFGPGTRLTVL.